These 23 T cell receptor beta chains were sequenced from one sample in a study of T-cell reconstitution after alpha-beta-depleted transplantation in children. TCRbeta library preparation incorporated unique molecular identifiers. TCRdb ran MiXCR on the PCR reads and lists one entry per CDR3 protein. The sample lists over 450,000 distinct CDR3 sequences, about 10% seen once, with around 2% in the top ten. Sample: PBMCs, taken before TCRalphabeta/CD19-depleted stem cell transplant. The receptors were gathered from a child younger than 10 with inherited bone marrow failure, due to receive a stem cell transplant.

This sequence joins TRBV29-1 and TRBJ2-1; TRBD2 matches 8 bases. In germline, CDR1 is SQVTM, CDR2 ANQGSEA. Trimming removed 2 bases from V and 1 base from J; junction bases left unmatched: 1. The CDR3 runs to 14 residues. This chain's CDR3 is CSVEQRESYNEQFF. CDR3 coding DNA: TGCAGCGTTGAACAGCGGGAGTCCTACAATGAGCAGTTCTTC.

This clonotype was seen ten or more times. The chain employs TRBV29-1 and TRBJ1-1, with 7 bases that match TRBD1. Germline loops: CDR1 SQVTM, CDR2 ANQGSEA. With 3 bases clipped from V and 4 bases from J, the junction kept 2 bases outside the gene matches. This CDR3 has 12 residues. This CDR3 reads CSVDPGGTEAFF. The CDR3, as DNA: TGCAGCGTTGATCCAGGGGGCACTGAAGCTTTCTTT.

Note on this clonotype: A clone one base away is much larger, so this may be a read error. This chain links TRBV30 with TRBJ2-2; D is unclear. V lost 4 bases, J lost 5 bases, and 14 bases lay in between. Germline loops: CDR1 GTSNPN, CDR2 SVGIG (reference sequence). This CDR3 is built from 14 residues. The CDR3 DNA reads as TGTGCCTGGACTTTTTTGGTTAGGACCGGGGAGCTGTTTTTT. Its translation: CAWTFLVRTGELFF.

This clonotype was detected ten times or more. The chain combines TRBV15 with TRBJ2-3; 7 nucleotides line up with TRBD2. The CDR3 runs to 17 residues. Unmatched junction bases numbered 10, after V lost 3 bases and J lost 1 base. Germline V gene data show CDR1 as LNHNV and CDR2 as YYDKDF (reference sequence). The CDR3 is CATSRYSGLRRTDTQYF. The CDR3 DNA is TGTGCCACCAGCAGGTATAGCGGGCTGCGCCGCACAGATACGCAGTATTTT.

As to this clonotype: A clone one base away is much larger, so this may be a read error. The chain has TRBV27 and TRBJ2-1; 8 bases agree with TRBD2. The ends lost 6 bases at V and 8 bases at J; junction bases unmatched: 15. CDR3 length: 16 residues. Per germline, CDR1 MNHEY and CDR2 SMNVEV (reference sequence). The CDR3, as DNA: TGTGCCAGCAGCCCCATTGAGGGACTAGTGGTCGATGAGCAGTTCTTC. Translation: CASSPIEGLVVDEQFF.

This clonotype came up many times. The chain links TRBV12-3 or TRBV12-4 to TRBJ2-2, with 12 bases matching TRBD2. V gave up 6 bases and J gave up 5 bases; unmatched junction bases: 7. This CDR3 is 16 amino acids long. This CDR3 is CASSPSGRASTGELFF. In nucleotides, the CDR3 is TGTGCCAGCAGCCCTAGCGGGAGGGCCAGTACCGGGGAGCTGTTTTTT.

In this sample, this clonotype turned up a few times. This chain links TRBV5-3 with TRBJ2-7; D might be TRBD1 (6 bases). TRBV5-3 is an ORF, with its function uncertain. CDR3 length: 17 residues. Trimming shortened V by 0 bases and J by 3 bases, and 19 bases separated the two germline ends. The CDR3: CARSLEFQDRVYYEQYF. The CDR3 DNA reads as TGTGCCAGAAGCTTGGAATTCCAGGACAGAGTTTACTACGAGCAGTACTTC.

The table lists this clonotype with many counts. The chain carries TRBV12-3 or TRBV12-4 and TRBJ1-2; D unresolved. The V end was cut by 5 bases, the J end by 5 bases, with 15 bases between. The CDR3 covers 14 residues. The CDR3 reads CASSKPTEHYGYTF. The CDR3 DNA reads as TGTGCCAGCAGTAAACCGACGGAGCATTATGGCTACACCTTC.

This chain uses TRBV14 with TRBJ2-7; 7 bases are a match to TRBD1. Germline CDR1 and CDR2: SGHDN and FVKESK. V shed 4 bases, J shed 0 bases, and the junction held 9 bases outside the gene matches. The CDR3 is made up of 16 amino acids. CDR3 in amino acids: CASSPLFRDSSYEQYF. CDR3 DNA: TGTGCCAGCAGCCCTTTATTCCGGGACAGCTCCTACGAGCAGTACTTC.

There are many counts of this clonotype. This chain links TRBV18 with TRBJ1-1; no definite D call. CDR1 KGHSH and CDR2 LQKENI come from the germline V gene. This CDR3 contains 13 residues. The V and J ends lost 6 bases and 3 bases respectively, with 11 bases between them. The CDR3 sequence is CASSRGRDTEAFF. Here the CDR3 DNA reads TGTGCCAGCTCCCGAGGGAGAGACACTGAAGCTTTCTTT.

In its sample, this clonotype was seen many times. The chain carries TRBV9 and TRBJ2-1, with D maybe TRBD2 (5 bases). V lost 0 bases and J lost 6, with 13 bases in between. The CDR3 covers 15 residues. Germline CDR1 SGDLS, CDR2 YYNGEE. DNA of the CDR3: TGTGCCAGCAGCGTAGCGCCTAGCTCTTCCAATGAGCAGTTCTTC. It yields the protein CASSVAPSSSNEQFF.

The table lists this clonotype with many counts. The rearrangement joins TRBV28 to TRBJ1-3, with D maybe TRBD1 (5 bases). CDR3 length: 18 amino acids. The germline gives CDR1 MDHEN, CDR2 SYDVKM. The V and J ends lost 5 bases and 0 bases respectively, with 20 bases between them. The CDR3 DNA reads as TGTGCCAGCAGTCCGCCATCGACAGATGCCACCTCTGGAAACACCATATATTTT. The encoded protein is CASSPPSTDATSGNTIYF.

This clonotype occurred many times. The V gene is TRBV12-3 or TRBV12-4, the J gene TRBJ1-5, with D unresolved. The CDR3 spans 15 residues. Trimming left V 1 base short and J 1 base short, with 8 bases between. Here the CDR3 reads CASSLGLGSNQPQHF. CDR3 nucleotide sequence: TGTGCCAGCAGTTTAGGCCTTGGAAGCAATCAGCCCCAGCATTTT.

Ten or more counts support this clonotype. This chain links TRBV20-1 with TRBJ2-7; 11 nucleotides line up with TRBD2. This CDR3 contains 14 residues. Per germline, CDR1 DFQATT and CDR2 SNEGSKA (reference sequence). The V segment lost 1 base and the J segment 1 base; nucleotides outside the gene matches: 0. CDR3 sequence: CSARGLAGSYEQYF. The DNA for the CDR3 is TGCAGTGCTAGAGGACTAGCGGGATCCTACGAGCAGTACTTC.

This clonotype was seen only a few times. This chain uses TRBV4-3 with TRBJ2-1, with 7 positions matching TRBD2. J lost 4 bases, V lost 4 bases, and 7 bases had no gene match. CDR3 length: 15 residues. Germline CDR1 and CDR2: LGHNA and YSLEER. CDR3 coding DNA: TGCGCCAGCAGCCGCCGGGACTACGAATACAATGAGCAGTTCTTC. It specifies CASSRRDYEYNEQFF.

This clonotype was recorded once. This CDR3 reads CASSPGLAGDPTSYEQYF. Here the CDR3 DNA reads TGCGCCAGCAGCCCCGGACTAGCGGGAGACCCTACCTCCTACGAGCAGTACTTC. The chain links TRBV4-3 to TRBJ2-7; 13 bases fit TRBD2. In germline, CDR1 is LGHNA, CDR2 YSLEER. The CDR3 has 18 amino acids. After removal of 4 bases from V and 0 bases from J, the junction contained 9 bases not matched to a gene.

In this sample, this clonotype turned up many times. The V and J genes are TRBV29-1 and TRBJ1-2; 7 bases match TRBD1. The CDR3 runs to 11 residues. From germline, CDR1 is SQVTM and CDR2 ANQGSEA. V was clipped by 3 bases and J by 5 bases; unmatched bases: 0. CDR3 sequence: CSVDRGYGYTF. CDR3 in DNA: TGCAGCGTTGACAGGGGGTATGGCTACACCTTC.

This clonotype was detected a few times. This chain links TRBV27 with TRBJ2-2; possible D gene TRBD1, 6 bases. The CDR3 contains 14 residues. V lost 9 bases, J lost 8 bases, and 19 bases lay in between. Germline V gives CDR1 MNHEY, CDR2 SMNVEV (reference sequence). Written as DNA, the CDR3 is TGTGCCAGTTCCCAGGGGCCCACCACGGGGGAGCTGTTTTTT. It specifies CASSQGPTTGELFF.

This clonotype was counted at least ten times. The rearrangement uses TRBV6-2 or TRBV6-3 and TRBJ2-3; TRBD1 matches 8 bases. The germline CDR1 and CDR2 sequences are MNHEY and SVGEGT. The V gene end was trimmed by 5 bases and the J gene end by 3 bases; junction bases not matched to a gene: 16. The CDR3 runs 18 residues. CDR3 in DNA: TGTGCCAGCAGTCAATACGTGATGGACGGACAGGGTACAGATACGCAGTATTTT. This sequence encodes CASSQYVMDGQGTDTQYF.

Only a few counts were recorded for this clonotype. This chain uses TRBV7-9 with TRBJ1-2; the D gene is possibly TRBD1 (5 bases). The CDR3 extends over 16 amino acids. The germline V gene has CDR1 SEHNR and CDR2 FQNEAQ (reference sequence). V dropped 1 base and J dropped 4 bases, with 16 bases sitting between them. CDR3: CASSLGDRPPPYGYTF. The CDR3 nucleotides read TGTGCCAGCAGCTTAGGGGACCGACCCCCTCCCTATGGCTACACCTTC. Full variable domain (missing parts from reference TRBV7-9 and TRBJ1-2): DTGVSQNPRHKITKRGQNVTFRCDPISEHNRLYWYRQTLGQGPEFLTYFQNEAQLEKSRLLSDRFSAERPKGSFSTLEIQRTEQGDSAMYLCASSLGDRPPPYGYTFGSGTRLTVV.

V is TRBV15 and J is TRBJ2-1; 13 bases map to TRBD2. CDR3 length: 16 amino acids. Germline lookup yields CDR1 LNHNV and CDR2 YYDKDF (reference sequence). V shed 1 base, J shed 14 bases, and the junction held 11 bases outside the gene matches. The CDR3 loop reads CATSRARTSGSVAKFF. For the CDR3, the DNA is TGTGCCACCAGCAGAGCCCGGACTAGCGGGAGTGTCGCGAAGTTCTTC.

This clonotype was observed at least ten times. V and J are TRBV27 and TRBJ1-1; D not resolved. The CDR3 length is 13 residues. Trimming removed 1 base at V and 2 bases at J, with 5 bases between. Looked up from germline, CDR1 is MNHEY and CDR2 is SMNVEV (reference sequence). The CDR3, as DNA: TGTGCCAGCAGTTTATGGGAAAACACTGAAGCTTTCTTT. Its translation: CASSLWENTEAFF.

This clonotype was recorded at least ten times. The chain is built from TRBV9 and TRBJ2-7; no clear D. The CDR3 has 14 residues. With 0 bases removed from V and 2 bases from J, the gap between germline ends came to 9 bases. Looked up from germline, CDR1 is SGDLS and CDR2 is YYNGEE. The CDR3 reads CASSVDGGPYEQYF. CDR3 sequence (DNA): TGTGCCAGCAGCGTAGACGGCGGTCCCTACGAGCAGTACTTC.